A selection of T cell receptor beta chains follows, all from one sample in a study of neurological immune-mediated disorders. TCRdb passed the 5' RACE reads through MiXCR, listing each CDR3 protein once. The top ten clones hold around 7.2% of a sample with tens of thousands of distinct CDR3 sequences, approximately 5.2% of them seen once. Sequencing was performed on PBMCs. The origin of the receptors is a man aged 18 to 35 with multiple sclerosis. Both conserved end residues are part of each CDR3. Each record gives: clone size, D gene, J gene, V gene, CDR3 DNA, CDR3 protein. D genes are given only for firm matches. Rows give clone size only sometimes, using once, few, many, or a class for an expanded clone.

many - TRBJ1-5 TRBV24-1 TGTGCCACCAGTGATTTGCTTTTTACAGGGCAATATAGCAATCAGCCCCAGCATTTT CATSDLLFTGQYSNQPQHF
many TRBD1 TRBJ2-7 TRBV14 TGTGCCAGCAGCCGGGACAGGGTTGCGTCCTACGAGCAGTACTTC CASSRDRVASYEQYF
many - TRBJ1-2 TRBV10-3 TGTGCCATCATCAGCGTGGGGGGGGGCTACACCTTC CAIISVGGGYTF
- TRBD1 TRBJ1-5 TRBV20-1 TGCAGTGCTAGTTCAGGGGGCAACCAGCCCCAGAATTTT CSASSGGNQPQNF
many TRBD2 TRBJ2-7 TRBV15 TGTGCCACCAGCCAAGGGAGCGGGAACGAGCAGTACTTC CATSQGSGNEQYF
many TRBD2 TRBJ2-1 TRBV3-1 TGTGCCAGCAGCCAAGACCTCACTAGCGGATCCTACAATGAGCAGTTCTTC CASSQDLTSGSYNEQFF
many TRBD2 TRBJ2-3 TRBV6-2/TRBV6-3 TGTGCCAGCAGTCCGCGCAACGGACTAGCGGGGGGCACAGATACGCAGTATTTT CASSPRNGLAGGTDTQYF
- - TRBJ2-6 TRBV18 TGTGCCAGCTCGGACAACATTCCCTCTGGGGCCAACGTCCTGACTTTC CASSDNIPSGANVLTF
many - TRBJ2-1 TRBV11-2 TGTGCCAGCAGCTTAGAGGGGGATTCCTACAATGAGCAGTTCTTC CASSLEGDSYNEQFF
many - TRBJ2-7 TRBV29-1 TGCAGCGTTATACCCGGGACGAATGAGCAGTACTTC CSVIPGTNEQYF
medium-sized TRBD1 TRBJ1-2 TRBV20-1 TGCAGTGCTACCGGGACAGGGATTAACTATGGCTACACCTTC CSATGTGINYGYTF
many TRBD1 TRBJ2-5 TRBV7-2 TGTGCCAGCAGCTTAGCTGGGACAGGGGGCCGAGAGACCCAGTACTTC CASSLAGTGGRETQYF
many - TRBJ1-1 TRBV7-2 TGTGCCAGCAGGCCCGGGCTTGAGGGGGGGACTGAAGCTTTCTTT CASRPGLEGGTEAFF
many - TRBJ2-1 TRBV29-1 TGCAGCGTTGGCCTAGCAAATGAGCAGTTCTTC CSVGLANEQFF
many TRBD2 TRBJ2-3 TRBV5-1 TGCGCCAGCAGCCCGGGGACTAGCGGCACAGATACGCAGTATTTT CASSPGTSGTDTQYF
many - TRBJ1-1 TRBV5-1 TGCGCCAGCAGCTTGCGACCTGAGGGCACTGAAGCTTTCTTT CASSLRPEGTEAFF
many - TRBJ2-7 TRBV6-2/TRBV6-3 TGTGCCAGCAGTTACCGGACGGACTCCTTAAACTACGAGCAGTACTTC CASSYRTDSLNYEQYF
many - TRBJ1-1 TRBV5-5 TGTGCCAGCAGCTTGACGGGGCATGAAGCTTTCTTT CASSLTGHEAFF
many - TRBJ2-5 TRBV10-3 TGTGCCATCAGTGCCTCATACAGGGTCCAAGAGACCCAGTACTTC CAISASYRVQETQYF
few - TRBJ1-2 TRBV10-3 TGTGCCACCGGAGGACGACCTAAGGGCTACACCTTC CATGGRPKGYTF
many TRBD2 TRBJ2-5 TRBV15 TGTGCCACCAGCAGCGGTAGCGGGAGGGCCTTGCAAGAGACCCAGTACTTC CATSSGSGRALQETQYF
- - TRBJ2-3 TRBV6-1 TGTGCCAGCAGTGAAGGAAAGTGGGCAGATACGCAGTATTTT CASSEGKWADTQYF
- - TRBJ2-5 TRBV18 TGTGCCAGCTCACCTTGGCAAGTCCAAGAGACCCAGTACTTC CASSPWQVQETQYF
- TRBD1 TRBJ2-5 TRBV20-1 TGCAGTGCTAGGCAGGGGGCTGCGCTAGAGACCCAGTACTTC CSARQGAALETQYF
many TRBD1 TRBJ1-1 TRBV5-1 TGCGCCAGCAGCCTTAGGGGGCCCGGTTTCATGAACACTGAAGCTTTCTTT CASSLRGPGFMNTEAFF
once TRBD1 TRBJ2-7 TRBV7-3 TGTGCCAGCACTCCCGACAGGGTCTCCTACGAGCAGTACTTC CASTPDRVSYEQYF
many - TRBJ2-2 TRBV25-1 TGTGCCAATGCTTTGCCGCACGAGGGGCCCACCGGGGAGCTGTTTTTT CANALPHEGPTGELFF
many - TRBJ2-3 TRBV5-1 TGCGCCAGCAGCGGCCAGGGATATACGGCAGATACGCAGTATTTT CASSGQGYTADTQYF
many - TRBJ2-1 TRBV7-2 TGTGCCAGCAGCTTAGATAAAGCTGGGTACAATGAGCAGTTCTTC CASSLDKAGYNEQFF
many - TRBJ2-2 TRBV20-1 TGCAGTGCTAGAGAGGGTTCCGGGGAGCTGTTTTTT CSAREGSGELFF
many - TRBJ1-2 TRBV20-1 TGCAGTGCTAGAGGGTTTAACTATGGCTACACCTTC CSARGFNYGYTF
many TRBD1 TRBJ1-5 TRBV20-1 TGCAGTGCTGTTGGGACAGTAGATCAGCCCCAGCATTTT CSAVGTVDQPQHF
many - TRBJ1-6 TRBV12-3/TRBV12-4 TGTGCCAGCAGTTTAGCCGATTTGAATTCACCCCTCCACTTT CASSLADLNSPLHF
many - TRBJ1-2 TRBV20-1 TGCAGTGCTAGAGATCTTAACCGGAACTATGGCTACACCTTC CSARDLNRNYGYTF
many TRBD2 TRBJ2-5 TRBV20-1 TGCAGTGCTCGTTGGGCCCCCATCCTAGCGGGAGTTGAAGAGACCCAGTACTTC CSARWAPILAGVEETQYF
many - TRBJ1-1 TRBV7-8 TGTGCCAGCAGCCCCCGGCGCGGCACTGAAGCTTTCTTT CASSPRRGTEAFF
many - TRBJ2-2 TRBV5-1 TGCGCCAGCAGCTTGGCGCAGGGGAACACCGGGGAGCTGTTTTTT CASSLAQGNTGELFF
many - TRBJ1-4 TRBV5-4 TGTGCCAGCAGCTTTGACCCGGGCCGGCCTAATGAAAAACTGTTTTTT CASSFDPGRPNEKLFF
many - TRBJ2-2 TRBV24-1 TGTGCCACCAGCGGAGGCGATGCGAACACCGGGGAGCTGTTTTTT CATSGGDANTGELFF
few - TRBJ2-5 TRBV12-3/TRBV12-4 TGTGCCAGCAGTTTAAAAAGAAGAGAGACCCAGTACTTC CASSLKRRETQYF
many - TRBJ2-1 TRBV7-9 TGTGCCAGCAGCTTTTCTTTCGACGGAGAGCAGTTCTTC CASSFSFDGEQFF
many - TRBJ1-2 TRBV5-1 TGCGCCAGCAGCTTGGAGGCCCACTCAGATGGCTACACCTTC CASSLEAHSDGYTF
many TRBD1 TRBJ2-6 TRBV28 TGTGCCAGCAGTCCGGACAGGATTCTATACTCTGGGGCCAACGTCCTGACTTTC CASSPDRILYSGANVLTF
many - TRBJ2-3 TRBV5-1 TGCGCCAGCAGCTTGTTCGCCGGCCATACGCAGTATTTT CASSLFAGHTQYF
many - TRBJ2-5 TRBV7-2 TGTGCCAGCAGCTTCCAGAGGGGGCAAGAGACCCAGTACTTC CASSFQRGQETQYF
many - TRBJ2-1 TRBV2 TGTGCCAGCACTAGAGCGGCCAATGAGCAGTTCTTC CASTRAANEQFF
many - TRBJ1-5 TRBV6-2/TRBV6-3 TGTGCCAGCAACTTTCAGCCCCCCGAGCCCCAGCATTTT CASNFQPPEPQHF
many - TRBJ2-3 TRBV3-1 TGTGCCAGCAGCCAAGATAGGCGGGATGGCTTAGATACGCAGTATTTT CASSQDRRDGLDTQYF
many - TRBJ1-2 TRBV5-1 TGCGCCAGCAGCTTGGGACATACAAACTATGGCTACACCTTC CASSLGHTNYGYTF
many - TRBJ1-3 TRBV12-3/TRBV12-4 TGTGCCAGCAGTTTACGGGGGAGGCTCTCTGGAAACACCATATATTTT CASSLRGRLSGNTIYF
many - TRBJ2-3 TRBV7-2 TGTGCCAGCAGCTTAGTACCTCACGGGGCAGATACGCAGTATTTT CASSLVPHGADTQYF
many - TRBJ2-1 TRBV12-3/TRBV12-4 TGTGCCAGCAGTTCAGTGGATTTCTACAATGAGCAGTTCTTC CASSSVDFYNEQFF
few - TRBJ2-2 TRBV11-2 TGTGCCAGCAACCCTCAGGGGGGCCTGAACACCGGGGAGCTGTTTTTT CASNPQGGLNTGELFF
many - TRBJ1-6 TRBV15 TGTGCCACCAGCAAAGACCCCCTGGCGGATAATAATTCACCCCTCCACTTT CATSKDPLADNNSPLHF
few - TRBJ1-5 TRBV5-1 TGCGCCAGCAGCTTGGACGGGGCACGCAATCAGCCCCAGAATTTT CASSLDGARNQPQNF
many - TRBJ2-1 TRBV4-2 TGTGCCAGCCCAGGACATGGACAATACAATGAGCAGTTCTTC CASPGHGQYNEQFF
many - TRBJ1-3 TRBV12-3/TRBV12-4 TGTGCCAGCACGGGGGGATCTGGAAACACCATATATTTT CASTGGSGNTIYF
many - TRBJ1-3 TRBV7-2 TGTGCCAGCAGCTTAGGGGGCGACACCATATATTTT CASSLGGDTIYF